The 27 T cell receptor beta chains reported below all come from one sample, sequenced in a study of CD8 T cells in Susac syndrome. Random hexamers were used to reverse transcribe roughly 0.5 to 1 ug of RNA. One entry per CDR3 protein, called by TCRdb with MiXCR from the immunoSEQ multiplex PCR reads. The sample lists 400,000 to 550,000 distinct CDR3 sequences; more than 80% were seen once. Sequencing was done on a sample of CD8+ T cells from PBMCs. The source of these receptors is a human donor with multiple sclerosis.

The chain joins TRBV27 to TRBJ2-1, with D tentatively TRBD2 (6 bases). CDR1 MNHEY and CDR2 SMNVEV come from the germline V gene (reference sequence). V lost 2 bases and J 8 bases, leaving 16 bases between the germline ends. The CDR3 is made up of 15 amino acids. CDR3 sequence: CASSLNGGVMDEQFF. CDR3 in DNA: TGTGCCAGCAGTTTAAATGGCGGGGTGATGGATGAGCAGTTCTTC.

The V gene is TRBV7-9, the J gene TRBJ2-1; 7 bases match TRBD2. The CDR3 has 15 residues. The junction had 13 bases not matched to a gene; V was cut back by 6 bases and J by 8 bases. Germline V gives CDR1 SEHNR, CDR2 FQNEAQ (reference sequence). As DNA, the CDR3 is TGTGCCAGCAGTCAAACTAGCGCATACTCCGATGAGCAGTTCTTC. This encodes CASSQTSAYSDEQFF. Combining the CDR3 with reference TRBV7-9 and TRBJ2-1 gives the whole variable domain DTGVSQNPRHKITKRGQNVTFRCDPISEHNRLYWYRQTLGQGPEFLTYFQNEAQLEKSRLLSDRFSAERPKGSFSTLEIQRTEQGDSAMYLCASSQTSAYSDEQFFGPGTRLTVL.

The chain uses TRBV3-1 and TRBJ2-1; the match to TRBD2 covers 10 bases. This CDR3 is 16 amino acids long. J was trimmed by 5 bases and V by 1 base; bases with no gene match: 5. Germline CDR1 and CDR2: LGHDT and YNNKEL (reference sequence). The chain's CDR3 is CASSQVLAGPDNEQFF. CDR3 coding DNA: TGTGCCAGCAGCCAAGTACTAGCGGGACCAGACAATGAGCAGTTCTTC.

This chain joins TRBV7-8 and TRBJ2-3; 14 bases fit TRBD2. The trim removed 4 bases at V and 6 bases at J, leaving 12 bases unmatched. From germline, CDR1 is SGHVS and CDR2 FQNEAQ. CDR3 length: 18 amino acids. CDR3 sequence reads: CASSSLGLAGAHGDTQYF. The CDR3 bases are TGTGCCAGCAGCTCGCTGGGACTAGCGGGGGCTCACGGCGATACGCAGTATTTT.

This chain links TRBV7-8 with TRBJ1-4, with 7 bases that match TRBD1. V gave up 5 bases and J gave up 4 bases; unmatched junction bases: 7. There are 15 residues in the CDR3. Germline lookup yields CDR1 SGHVS and CDR2 FQNEAQ. CDR3: CASSTYDRDNEKLFF. In DNA form, the CDR3 reads TGTGCCAGCAGCACCTACGACAGGGATAATGAAAAACTGTTTTTT.

This sequence joins TRBV7-8 and TRBJ1-4; D is unresolved. The length of the CDR3 is 14 residues. V dropped 6 bases and J dropped 0 bases, with 8 bases sitting between them. CDR1 and CDR2 from the germline V gene are SGHVS and FQNEAQ. CDR3: CASRVGATNEKLFF. Here the CDR3 DNA reads TGTGCCAGCAGAGTGGGTGCAACTAATGAAAAACTGTTTTTT.

Notes on this clonotype: Sequence at one end of the junction differs from germline and may be a read error. This chain links TRBV27 with TRBJ2-2; weak D call: TRBD2 (5 bases). This CDR3 contains 13 residues. Germline V lookup: CDR1 MNHEY, CDR2 SMNVEV (reference sequence). The CDR3 loop reads CASNLPGTGELFF. CDR3 coding DNA: TGTGCCAGCAATTTACCGGGGACCGGGGAGCTGTTTTTT.

This clonotype is a singleton in its sample. J is TRBJ2-1 and V is TRBV5-6; D might be TRBD2 (6 bases). This CDR3 has 16 amino acids. V was trimmed by 0 bases and J by 6 bases, leaving 16 bases between them. Germline-derived CDR1 and CDR2 are SGHDT and YYEEEE. DNA of the CDR3: TGTGCCAGCAGCTTGGCTGAACGGGGGTGGGGCAATGAGCAGTTCTTC. It codes for CASSLAERGWGNEQFF.

The rearrangement links TRBV7-9 to TRBJ2-3; D is perhaps TRBD1 (6 bases). Per the germline V gene, CDR1 is SEHNR and CDR2 is FQNEAQ (reference sequence). The V end lost 5 bases, the J end lost 4 bases, and 19 bases lay between the germline ends. The CDR3 is 16 amino acids. CDR3 amino acids: CASSGVRGRSADTQYF. The CDR3 DNA sequence: TGTGCCAGCAGCGGAGTGAGGGGGAGAAGCGCAGATACGCAGTATTTT.

This sequence joins TRBV4-1 and TRBJ2-4; 10 bases fit TRBD1. V shed 3 bases, J shed 5 bases, and the junction held 1 base outside the gene matches. CDR1 and CDR2 (germline): MGHRA, YSYEKL. The CDR3 spans 14 residues. The DNA of the CDR3 is TGCGCCAGCAGCCACGGGACAGGGGAAAACATTCAGTACTTC. The encoded protein is CASSHGTGENIQYF.

The V gene is TRBV27, the J gene TRBJ2-7, with a tentative D call TRBD1 (6 bases). The CDR3 covers 14 residues. Germline V gene sequence: CDR1 MNHEY, CDR2 SMNVEV (reference sequence). Deletions cut 3 bases from V and 7 bases from J, with 16 bases between. This chain's CDR3 is CASSLGAYRVEQYF. CDR3 DNA: TGTGCCAGCAGTTTGGGGGCCTACAGGGTAGAGCAGTACTTC.

This rearrangement joins TRBV27 to TRBJ2-7; 14 bases line up with TRBD2. In germline, CDR1 is MNHEY, CDR2 SMNVEV (reference sequence). With V trimmed by 2 bases and J by 5 bases, 2 bases remained unmatched. The CDR3 has 15 amino acids. The CDR3 spells CASSLGTSGRHEQYF. CDR3 in DNA: TGTGCCAGCAGTTTAGGGACTAGCGGGAGACACGAGCAGTACTTC.

The rearrangement links TRBV7-9 to TRBJ2-7; D possibly matches TRBD1 or TRBD2 (5 bases each). Germline CDR1 is SEHNR and CDR2 is FQNEAQ (reference sequence). V was trimmed by 1 base and J by 6 bases, leaving 10 bases between them. The CDR3 covers 13 residues. The CDR3 DNA reads as TGTGCCAGCAGCTTAGATTCAGGGACCGAGCAGTACTTC. Protein: CASSLDSGTEQYF.

CDR3 sequence: CASSLLGQSTDTQYF. CDR3 DNA: TGCGCCAGCAGCCTCCTAGGACAGAGCACAGATACGCAGTATTTT. This chain connects TRBV5-1 to TRBJ2-3, with a tentative D call TRBD1 (6 bases). Germline V gene data show CDR1 as SGHRS and CDR2 as YFSETQ. This CDR3 comprises 15 residues. The V gene lost 4 bases and the J gene lost 0 bases, with 12 bases spanning the gap.

This rearrangement joins TRBV4-1 to TRBJ1-2; no definite D call. From germline, CDR1 is MGHRA and CDR2 YSYEKL. This CDR3 contains 14 residues. V lost 3 bases and J 5 bases, leaving 13 bases between the germline ends. The CDR3 sequence is CASSQPGRTYGYTF. CDR3 coding DNA: TGCGCCAGCAGCCAGCCCGGACGGACTTATGGCTACACCTTC.

This chain joins TRBV7-6 and TRBJ2-3; no clear D. The CDR3 consists of 14 residues. Germline V gene lookup returns CDR1 SGHVS and CDR2 FNYEAQ. The ends were cut back, 1 base at V and 2 bases at J, with 7 bases in the middle. The chain's CDR3 is CASSLVGVTDTQYF. The CDR3 bases are TGTGCCAGCAGCTTAGTTGGGGTCACAGATACGCAGTATTTT.

The V gene is TRBV4-1, the J gene TRBJ1-2; D perhaps matches TRBD1 (6 bases). This CDR3 is built from 15 residues. Germline CDR1 is MGHRA and CDR2 is YSYEKL. Trimming cost V 3 bases and J 4 bases, with 15 bases left between them. CDR3 DNA sequence: TGCGCCAGCAGCCAGGGGGGCAGGGCGCCCTATGGCTACACCTTC. This translates into CASSQGGRAPYGYTF.

As for this clonotype: Mismatch with germline at one junction end may stem from a read error. The rearrangement joins TRBV7-2 to TRBJ1-1; 7 positions agree with TRBD1. This CDR3 spans 15 amino acids. CDR1 is SGHTA and CDR2 is FQGNSA in the germline V gene. The CDR3 nucleotides are TGTGCCAGCAGCTTTTTTCGGGGACAGAACACTGAAGCTTTTTTT. It translates to CASSFFRGQNTEAFF.

V and J are TRBV3-1 and TRBJ2-7; D gene uncertain. Trimming shortened V by 4 bases and J by 2 bases, and 9 bases separated the two germline ends. The CDR3 length is 13 residues. Per germline, CDR1 LGHDT and CDR2 YNNKEL (reference sequence). The CDR3 region is CASSPTSPYEQYF. Here the CDR3 DNA reads TGTGCCAGCAGCCCCACCAGCCCCTACGAGCAGTACTTC.

This clonotype was seen a few times. CDR3 sequence: CASSYQKISNEQFF. CDR3 coding DNA: TGTGCCAGCAGTTACCAGAAGATTAGCAATGAGCAGTTCTTC. The chain has TRBV6-2 or TRBV6-3 and TRBJ2-1; D not resolved. The V gene lost 2 bases and the J gene lost 6 bases, with 11 bases spanning the gap. Per the germline V gene, CDR1 is MNHEY and CDR2 is SVGEGT. The CDR3 contains 14 residues.

This clonotype has just one count. The V and J genes are TRBV2 and TRBJ1-1; TRBD1 might be the D (5 bases). There are 16 residues in the CDR3. Germline CDR1 and CDR2: SNHLY and FYNNEI. V dropped 8 bases and J dropped 1 base, with 20 bases sitting between them. The CDR3 nucleotides are TGTGCCAGCCCCAGGACAATTCTTTACTGGAACACTGAAGCTTTCTTT. This codes for CASPRTILYWNTEAFF.

The rearrangement links TRBV5-1 to TRBJ2-7, with 8 bases fitting TRBD1. The trim removed 3 bases at V and 0 bases at J, leaving 5 bases unmatched. Germline V CDR1 and CDR2: SGHRS, YFSETQ. CDR3 size: 15 residues. As DNA, the CDR3 is TGCGCCAGCAGCTCGCCGGGACAGGCCTCCTACGAGCAGTACTTC. Translation gives CASSSPGQASYEQYF.

The chain carries TRBV4-1 and TRBJ2-2; D gene unclear. CDR1 and CDR2 from the germline V gene are MGHRA and YSYEKL. V was cut by 4 bases and J by 4 bases, with 7 bases left in between. CDR3 length: 13 amino acids. Here the CDR3 DNA reads TGCGCCAGCAGCCCCCGGTTCACCGGGGAGCTGTTTTTT. Translated, it gives CASSPRFTGELFF.

This rearrangement joins TRBV6-6 to TRBJ2-5; a possible D gene is TRBD2 (6 bases). Per germline, CDR1 MNHNY and CDR2 SVGAGI (reference sequence). CDR3 length: 14 amino acids. V lost 3 bases, J lost 3 bases, and 11 bases lay in between. The CDR3 is CASSYWGEEETQYF. The CDR3 bases are TGTGCCAGCAGTTATTGGGGGGAGGAAGAGACCCAGTACTTC.

This clonotype was counted only a few times. The chain recombines TRBV14 with TRBJ2-1, with 9 positions matching TRBD2. V gave up 1 base and J gave up 2 bases; unmatched junction bases: 3. CDR1 and CDR2 (germline): SGHDN, FVKESK. The CDR3 has 16 amino acids. The CDR3 nucleotides are TGTGCCAGCAGCCAAGTTAGCGGGAGCCCCTACAATGAGCAGTTCTTC. This gives the protein CASSQVSGSPYNEQFF.

The V call is TRBV23-1, the J call TRBJ2-3; D is perhaps TRBD2 (6 bases). TRBV23-1 is marked as an open reading frame, function uncertain. The CDR3 consists of 15 residues. V was shortened by 4 bases and J by 2 bases, with 13 bases between the two germline ends. The CDR3 protein is CASSRGDGFTDTQYF. As DNA, the CDR3 is TGCGCCAGCAGTCGCGGGGACGGATTCACAGATACGCAGTATTTT.

This chain links TRBV6-1 with TRBJ1-3; tentative D call: TRBD1 (6 bases). With 6 bases removed from V and 0 bases from J, the gap between germline ends came to 15 bases. Germline CDR1 and CDR2: MNHNS and SASEGT. CDR3 length: 16 amino acids. The chain's CDR3 is CASSRTEFSSGNTIYF. The CDR3 region has the DNA TGTGCCAGCAGCCGGACAGAATTTTCCTCTGGAAACACCATATATTTT.